The rows below give T cell receptor beta chains drawn from one sample of a study of T-cell reconstitution after alpha-beta-depleted transplantation in children. One entry per CDR3 protein results from TCRdb running MiXCR on the PCR reads. This table holds about 500,000 distinct CDR3 sequences, around a third found once. This specimen consisted of PBMCs from the stem cell graft donor, obtained from the stem cell graft. These receptors were obtained from a human donor who donated a stem cell graft to a child with aplastic anemia. The CDR3 runs from the conserved cysteine through the conserved F or W. D genes are given only for firm matches. A clone size is listed for some rows: how often the clone was seen (once, few, many), or a class if it is expanded.

>.|TRBJ1-2|.|TRBV5-1
TGCGCCAGCAGCCTGGAAGGGCCCAGGGCTGATGGCTACACCTTC
CASSLEGPRADGYTF
>.|TRBJ2-3|TRBD1|TRBV5-5
TGTGCCAGCAGCTTTGGGGACAGGAGCACAGATACGCAGTATTTT
CASSFGDRSTDTQYF
>once|TRBJ2-4|.|TRBV20-1
TGCAGTGCTAGAGATCACGGCCGGTTTCAGCGGAGAAACATTCAGTACTTC
CSARDHGRFQRRNIQYF
>few|TRBJ2-1|TRBD2|TRBV11-2
TGTGCCAGCAGCTACCGAGAAGCGGGAGGTCTGAATGAGCAGTTCTTC
CASSYREAGGLNEQFF
>few|TRBJ2-3|TRBD1|TRBV5-1
TGCGCCAGCAGCTTGGTCGGGACAGGGGCCGCTTTCACAGATACGCAGTATTTT
CASSLVGTGAAFTDTQYF
>few|TRBJ1-2|.|TRBV29-1
TGCAGCGTTAGCGATGGCTACACCTTC
CSVSDGYTF
>.|TRBJ2-3|TRBD2|TRBV4-3
TGCGCCAGCCGGGGGGGCGGGATAGGCCCAGATACGCAGTATTTT
CASRGGGIGPDTQYF
>few|TRBJ2-1|TRBD2|TRBV7-2
TGTGCCAGCAGCTCTAGCGGGAGTAAAAATGAGCAGTTCTTC
CASSSSGSKNEQFF
>.|TRBJ2-2|TRBD2|TRBV4-3
TGCGCCAGCAGCCGCGTGCCGGGACTAGCGGGGCGGAACACCGGGGAGCTGTTTTTT
CASSRVPGLAGRNTGELFF
>.|TRBJ1-5|TRBD1|TRBV10-3
TGTGCCATCAGTGAAGACAGGGGCAGCAATCAGCCCCAGCATTTT
CAISEDRGSNQPQHF
>.|TRBJ2-5|.|TRBV20-1
TGCAGTGCTACACAGAACCACCAAGAGACCCAGTACTTC
CSATQNHQETQYF
>few|TRBJ2-1|.|TRBV20-1
TGCAGTGCTAGAGATGGAGCCTCCCACGGGAATGAGCAGTTCTTC
CSARDGASHGNEQFF
>.|TRBJ1-3|.|TRBV7-2
TGTGCCAGCAGCTTAGTGGGGGCAGGAGGAAACACCATATATTTT
CASSLVGAGGNTIYF
>.|TRBJ2-3|.|TRBV9
TGTGCCAGCAGCGTAGCTACCGCGGGTCAGGGGACAGATACGCAGTATTTT
CASSVATAGQGTDTQYF
>.|TRBJ1-2|TRBD1|TRBV7-2
TGTGCCAGCCGCCCTAGGGGGACAGGCACTAACTATGGCTACACCTTC
CASRPRGTGTNYGYTF
>.|TRBJ1-5|.|TRBV10-3
TGTGCCATCAGTCCCTATGGGGGGGGAAGGAACGGCAATCAGCCCCAGCATTTT
CAISPYGGGRNGNQPQHF
>.|TRBJ1-1|.|TRBV5-1
TGCGCCAGCAGCCCGACATGGAACACTGAAGCTTTCTTT
CASSPTWNTEAFF
>once|TRBJ2-3|.|TRBV12-3/TRBV12-4
TGTGCCAGCAGTTGGCACAGCCCTTCTAGCACAGATACGCAGTATTTT
CASSWHSPSSTDTQYF
>.|TRBJ2-1|TRBD2|TRBV12-3/TRBV12-4
TGTGCCAGCAGTTTGGGGACTAGCGTCAATGAGCAGTTCTTC
CASSLGTSVNEQFF
>.|TRBJ1-2|.|TRBV20-1
TGCAGTGCTAGGGCACAGGGTGTTAATGGCTACACCTTC
CSARAQGVNGYTF
>.|TRBJ2-1|TRBD2|TRBV20-1
TGCAGTGCTAGAGTCCGGGAGGCGAGCTCCTACAATGAGCAGTTCTTC
CSARVREASSYNEQFF
>.|TRBJ2-7|.|TRBV7-8
TGTGCCAGCAGCTCCGCCCACGAGCAGTACTTC
CASSSAHEQYF
>few|TRBJ2-5|.|TRBV30
TGTGCCTGGAGTGTAGGCAGGCCTAAGGAGACCCAGTACTTC
CAWSVGRPKETQYF
>.|TRBJ1-2|TRBD1|TRBV10-3
TGTGCCATCAGTCAGGGACAGTCTTATGGCTACACCTTC
CAISQGQSYGYTF
>.|TRBJ2-7|.|TRBV29-1
TGCAGCGTTGTAAGGATTGGATCCTACGAGCAGTACTTC
CSVVRIGSYEQYF
>.|TRBJ2-7|.|TRBV7-2
TGTGCCAGCAGCGCTATAGTCGGCTACGAGCAGTACTTC
CASSAIVGYEQYF
>.|TRBJ2-4|TRBD2|TRBV10-3
TGTGCCATCAGCGAACTAGCGGGATTAGCCAAAAACATTCAGTACTTC
CAISELAGLAKNIQYF
>.|TRBJ2-5|.|TRBV11-3
TGTGCCAGCAGCTCTAGGCAGCAAGAGACCCAGTACTTC
CASSSRQQETQYF
>few|TRBJ2-1|.|TRBV20-1
TGCAGTCCTACAGCGGGCAATGAGCAGTTCTTC
CSPTAGNEQFF
>many|TRBJ1-2|TRBD1|TRBV20-1
TGCAGTGCTACCGGGACAGGGTATGGCTACACCTTC
CSATGTGYGYTF
>.|TRBJ2-7|.|TRBV7-9
TGTGCCAGCAGCTTCGCCGCGGAGCAGTACTTC
CASSFAAEQYF
>.|TRBJ2-5|.|TRBV19
TGTGCCAGTAGTATTTCCCAGCTACAACGGACCCAGTACTTC
CASSISQLQRTQYF
>.|TRBJ1-1|TRBD1|TRBV7-8
TGTGCCAGCAGCTTAAGGGACAGGGAAACGCTTGGCACTGAAGCTTTCTTT
CASSLRDRETLGTEAFF
>.|TRBJ2-7|TRBD2|TRBV5-1
TGCGCCAGCAGCTTCGGATTAGCGGGAGATGTCGACGAGCAGTACTTC
CASSFGLAGDVDEQYF
>.|TRBJ2-7|.|TRBV20-1
TGCAGTGCTACCGCTAGCGCCGGCGGCGACGAGCAGTACTTC
CSATASAGGDEQYF
>few|TRBJ1-2|.|TRBV27
TGTGCCAGCAGTTTATCGTATCCGGGGGCTGGCGGCTACACCTTC
CASSLSYPGAGGYTF
>.|TRBJ1-2|.|TRBV25-1
TGTGCCAGCAGAAAAGGACAGACCTATGGCTACACCTTC
CASRKGQTYGYTF
>.|TRBJ2-7|TRBD2|TRBV5-1
TGCGCCAGCAGCTTGGGGCCTAGCGGACCCTACGAGCAGTACTTC
CASSLGPSGPYEQYF
>.|TRBJ1-1|.|TRBV5-1
TGCGCCAGCAGCTTGGAGACACGGTCACCGAACGCTGAAGCTTTCTTT
CASSLETRSPNAEAFF
>.|TRBJ2-1|.|TRBV20-1
TGCAGTGCACCTCAACGCCAAGGGACCGCGTGGGATGAGCAGTTCTTC
CSAPQRQGTAWDEQFF
>.|TRBJ2-3|.|TRBV14
TGTGCCAGCAGCCAAGTCGGGGACGGCACAGATACGCAGTATTTT
CASSQVGDGTDTQYF
>once|TRBJ1-2|.|TRBV12-3/TRBV12-4
TGTGCCAGCAGTTTGACCCCCTTGGACATGTCCTCCACCTTC
CASSLTPLDMSSTF
>few|TRBJ2-1|.|TRBV9
TGTGCCAGCAGCGTAGGAGTTTGGGGCGTATCCTACAATGAGCAGTTCTTC
CASSVGVWGVSYNEQFF
>.|TRBJ2-5|.|TRBV20-1
TGCAGTGCTAGAGATGCGCAGGGGCGCCTAGAGACCCAGTACTTC
CSARDAQGRLETQYF
>.|TRBJ2-2|TRBD2|TRBV7-2
TGTGCCAGCAGCCCCCTGACTAGCGGGAGCACCGGGGAGCTGTTTTTT
CASSPLTSGSTGELFF
>.|TRBJ2-1|.|TRBV5-1
TGCGCCAGCAGCTTGGAACAGGCTGCGTACAATGAGCAGTTCTTC
CASSLEQAAYNEQFF
>.|TRBJ1-4|TRBD1|TRBV7-9
TGTGCCAGCAGCTGGGACAGGGGAAATGAAAAACTGTTTTTT
CASSWDRGNEKLFF
>.|TRBJ2-1|.|TRBV12-3/TRBV12-4
TGTGCCAGCAGTGCTTTGGGATTCAATGAGCAGTTCTTC
CASSALGFNEQFF
>.|TRBJ1-5|.|TRBV14
TGTGCCAGCAGCCCCGACGGGCCTAATCAGCCCCAGCATTTT
CASSPDGPNQPQHF
>few|TRBJ2-1|.|TRBV4-3
TGCGCCAGCAGCTTCACAAGGTACCCCTACAATGAGCAGTTCTTC
CASSFTRYPYNEQFF
>once|TRBJ2-6|TRBD1|TRBV18
TGTGCCAGCTATCCCACAGGGGGCCCTGGGGCCAACGTCCTGACTTTC
CASYPTGGPGANVLTF
>.|TRBJ1-5|.|TRBV7-2
TGTGCCAGCAGCCCTCGAGTGAGGGGAAGCAATCAGCCCCAGCATTTT
CASSPRVRGSNQPQHF
>many|TRBJ1-2|.|TRBV29-1
TGCAGCGTTGAACCGGCGGATTATAACTATGGCTACACCTTC
CSVEPADYNYGYTF
>.|TRBJ2-3|.|TRBV12-3/TRBV12-4
TGTGCCAGCAGCTTTGGCTGGGACTCCCGTAGGAATACGCAGTATTTT
CASSFGWDSRRNTQYF
>.|TRBJ2-1|.|TRBV11-2
TGTGCCAGCAGCTTAGGGGGGTTCGGGAGCTCCTACAATGAGCAGTTCTTC
CASSLGGFGSSYNEQFF